The sequence of this T cell receptor beta chain was determined in a study of shared clonotypes between healthy human individuals (dated by TCRdb to about 2020). Turning to the overall study: Two women and three men aged 18 to 49 years were included in the cohort. Between about 0.8 and 9 billion PBMCs per donor were obtained by leukapheresis. Blood TCR repertoires of roughly five healthy adults were deeply sequenced to estimate repertoire size and the extent of clonotype sharing between individuals. To increase sequencing depth and limit assay-specific biases, different laboratories used diverse techniques to prepare libraries and sequence TCR repertoires. Per donor, three plates each were used for CD4 naive and CD4 memory, two for CD8 naive, and one for CD8 memory. Results and caveats for the whole study, not just this receptor: Roughly 5% of naive CD4, around 3.6% of naive CD8, approximately 2.2% of memory CD4, and 0.4% of memory CD8 clonotypes were shared across several donors. Even with the large sequencing depth, rarefaction of the sorted-subset datasets indicated that sequencing was incomplete. Clonotypes shared by all four sorted-subset donors showed higher generation probabilities than non-shared clonotypes. Naive subsets generally had larger estimated clonotype richness than memory subsets. The small number of donors limited the genetic and exposure-history diversity represented. Sampling was restricted to blood, and TCR repertoires in tissue are likely to differ from TCR repertoires in blood. Pairwise subsampling indicated that sequencing depth was expected to affect the degree of clonotype sharing among donors.

Using the deep immunoSEQ assay, multiplex PCR amplified TCR CDR3 regions from genomic DNA. Genomic DNA extracted from each cell subset was distributed evenly over all wells of several immunoSEQ 96-well plates, and each plate served as one replicate. Each replicate PCR for sorted subsets received about 220 ng genomic DNA, equal to roughly 33,000 T cell genomes. Purified libraries were measured with a Qubit 3.0 fluorometer, size-checked on a Bioanalyzer 2100, and measured again with the KAPA Library Quantification kit. Every immunoSEQ 96-well plate was sequenced on a separate single-read 150-cycle Illumina NextSeq 550 flow cell. On the authors' methods: Because the immunoSEQ output held only junctional sequences and lacked quality scores, the filtering could not match the filtering applied to full-length reads. To assign V/J genes and CDR3, sequences were annotated against IMGT germline references using PyIR, a Python wrapper for IgBLAST v1.9. Reads with weak V/J assignments (E-value above 1e-6), missing CDR3, stop codons, out-of-frame junctions, or ambiguous translated residues were removed. A V3J clonotype was defined by an identical inferred V gene, J gene, and CDR3 amino acid sequence. Percentage overlap between repertoires was computed as shared unique clonotypes divided by the size of the smaller repertoire. RTK rarefaction, the Chao1 estimator, and Recon v2.1 estimates of unobserved clonotypes were used to assess repertoire richness. For all TCRbeta clonotypes obtained by the gDNA method from four donors, generation probabilities were computed with OLGA. TCRdb holds this immuneACCESS table with in-frame rearrangements only. Some clones are missing; in checked studies, unresolved V genes explain under half, and the rest has no known cause. The DNA gave D and trimming, while V, J and clone size come from that table. For this sample there are about 2.4 million clones; just over 90% appear just once. The ten most abundant clones make up over 0.12% of the sample.

V is trimmed back by 6 bases and J by 2 bases, and the junction contains 5 bases that no gene match accounts for. Measured from the cysteine to the phenylalanine, the CDR3 is 14 residues long. Only the CDR3 portion is preserved as DNA: 42 bases, with reading frame beginning at the first base. The germline V gene supplies CDR1 MNHNS and CDR2 SASEGT. The donors were healthy, HIV-negative adults with no recently reported acute infections or vaccinations. Every donor was a Caucasian adult living in Nashville, Tennessee, USA. CD4+ T cells were enriched by magnetic negative selection; naive cells were then positively selected on CD45RA, and the negative fraction formed the memory subset. Blood was obtained by leukapheresis, after which PBMCs were separated by Ficoll-Histopaque density gradient centrifugation and cryopreserved in liquid nitrogen vapor phase. Analytical flow cytometry was used to check the purity and quantity of each magnetically sorted T cell population. Genomic DNA was isolated from every sorted fraction and measured by UV absorbance on a Nanodrop 2000c.

On this clone: This receptor's antigen is unknown. No much larger clone is present one base from it, and per-base qualities are unavailable.

Material for sequencing was naive CD4+ T cells sorted from blood. Per the publication, the cell subset or site label means: CD45RA+ positively selected. The source of this sequence is a man aged 18 to 35 in good health. This receptor chain uses TRBV6-1 and TRBJ2-3, with 7 central nucleotides matching TRBD2. The nucleotides read TGTGCCAGCAGGGGAGCGGGGATCACAGATACGCAGTATTTT. It codes for CASRGAGITDTQYF.